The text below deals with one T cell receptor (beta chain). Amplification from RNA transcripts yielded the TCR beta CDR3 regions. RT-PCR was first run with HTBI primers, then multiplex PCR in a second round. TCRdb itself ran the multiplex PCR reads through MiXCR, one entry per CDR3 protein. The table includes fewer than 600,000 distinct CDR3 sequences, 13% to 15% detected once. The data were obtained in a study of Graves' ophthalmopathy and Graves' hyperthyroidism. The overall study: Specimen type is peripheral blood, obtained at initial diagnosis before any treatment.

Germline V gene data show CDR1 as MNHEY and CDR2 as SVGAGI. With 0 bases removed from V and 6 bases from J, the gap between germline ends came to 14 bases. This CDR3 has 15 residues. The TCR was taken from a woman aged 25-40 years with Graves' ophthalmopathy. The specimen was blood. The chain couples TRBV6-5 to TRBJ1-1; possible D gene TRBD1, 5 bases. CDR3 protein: CASSYSEGCISEAFF. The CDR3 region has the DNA TGTGCCAGCAGTTACTCGGAGGGGTGCATATCTGAAGCTTTCTTT.